The clone carrying this T cell receptor (beta chain) has only a few counts. Its antigen remains unknown. This entry is derived from a study of T cell repertoires in cytomegalovirus infection. Looking at the study overall: Used in the study were CMV epitopes, some recently identified and HLA-C-restricted, others well-studied and HLA-B-restricted. An indication of both CMV infection and matching HLA type came from public TCR beta signatures. The study, taken as a whole, reports: CMV-specific TCR beta clonotypes restricted by HLA-C dominated the ex vivo response. Identification of carriers of CMV plus the relevant HLA was performed using cumulative public TCR beta family frequency.

A single record per CDR3 protein comes from TCRdb applying MiXCR to the reads. The table records fewer than 900,000 distinct CDR3 sequences, 29% of them present only once. This CDR3 region has 15 residues. Germline assignment: CDR1 SGDLS and CDR2 YYNGEE. J was trimmed by 0 bases and V by 4 bases; bases with no gene match: 4. This sequence originates from a human donor in good health (CMV status not recorded). Some clones in this sample may be carry-over from other donors' samples. The sample was cultured CD8+ T cells from PBMCs, taken from culture after CMV antigen stimulation. The gene calls are TRBV9 and TRBJ2-3, with 8 bases fitting TRBD2. Here the CDR3 reads CASSHGGASTDTQYF. Written as DNA, the CDR3 is TGTGCCAGCAGCCACGGGGGGGCTAGCACAGATACGCAGTATTTT. Together with reference TRBV9 and TRBJ2-3, the CDR3 gives the full variable domain: DSGVTQTPKHLITATGQRVTLRCSPRSGDLSVYWYQQSLDQGLQFLIQYYNGEERAKGNILERFSAQQFPDLHSELNLSSLELGDSALYFCASSHGGASTDTQYFGPGTRLTVL.